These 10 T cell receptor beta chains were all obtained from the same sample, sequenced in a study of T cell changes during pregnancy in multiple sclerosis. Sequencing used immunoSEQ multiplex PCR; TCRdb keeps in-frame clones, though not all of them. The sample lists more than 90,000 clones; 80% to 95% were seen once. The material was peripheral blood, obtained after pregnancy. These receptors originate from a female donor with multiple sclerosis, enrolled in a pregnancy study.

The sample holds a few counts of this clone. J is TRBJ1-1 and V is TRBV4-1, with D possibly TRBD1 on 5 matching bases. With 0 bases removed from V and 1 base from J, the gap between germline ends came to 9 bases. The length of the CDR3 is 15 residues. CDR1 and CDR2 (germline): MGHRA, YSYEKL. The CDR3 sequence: CASSQDLRGNTEAFF. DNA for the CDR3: TGCGCCAGCAGCCAAGATCTTAGGGGGAACACTGAAGCTTTCTTT.

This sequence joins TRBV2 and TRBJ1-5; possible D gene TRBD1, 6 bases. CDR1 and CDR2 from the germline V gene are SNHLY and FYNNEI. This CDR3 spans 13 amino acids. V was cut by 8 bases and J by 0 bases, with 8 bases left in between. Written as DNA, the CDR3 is TGTGCCAGCGGGGGCGATAGCAATCAGCCCCAGCATTTT. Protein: CASGGDSNQPQHF.

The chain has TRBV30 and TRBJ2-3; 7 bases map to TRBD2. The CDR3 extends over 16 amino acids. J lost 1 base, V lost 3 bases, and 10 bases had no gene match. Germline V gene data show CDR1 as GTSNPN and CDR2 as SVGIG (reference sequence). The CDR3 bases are TGTGCCTGGAGCCGGGGGGACTTCGGGCGCACAGATACGCAGTATTTT. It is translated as CAWSRGDFGRTDTQYF.

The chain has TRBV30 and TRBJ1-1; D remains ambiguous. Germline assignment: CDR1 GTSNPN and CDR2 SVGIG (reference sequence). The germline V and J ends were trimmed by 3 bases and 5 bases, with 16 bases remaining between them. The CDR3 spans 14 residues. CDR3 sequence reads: CAWSREAGGTEAFF. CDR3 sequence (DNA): TGTGCCTGGAGCCGCGAGGCAGGAGGGACTGAAGCTTTCTTT.

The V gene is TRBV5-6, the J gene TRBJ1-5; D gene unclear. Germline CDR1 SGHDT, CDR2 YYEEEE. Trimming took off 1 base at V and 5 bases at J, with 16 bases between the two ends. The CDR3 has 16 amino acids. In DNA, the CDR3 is TGTGCCAGCAGCTTGAGGCCCTTCGAGGGTCATCAGCCCCAGCATTTT. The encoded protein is CASSLRPFEGHQPQHF.

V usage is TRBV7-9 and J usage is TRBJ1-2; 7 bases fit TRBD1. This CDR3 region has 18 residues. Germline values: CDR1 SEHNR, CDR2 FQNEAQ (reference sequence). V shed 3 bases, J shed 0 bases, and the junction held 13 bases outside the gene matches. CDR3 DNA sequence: TGTGCCAGCAGCTTTGAGACAGGGTACTTTAAAGCTAACTATGGCTACACCTTC. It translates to CASSFETGYFKANYGYTF.

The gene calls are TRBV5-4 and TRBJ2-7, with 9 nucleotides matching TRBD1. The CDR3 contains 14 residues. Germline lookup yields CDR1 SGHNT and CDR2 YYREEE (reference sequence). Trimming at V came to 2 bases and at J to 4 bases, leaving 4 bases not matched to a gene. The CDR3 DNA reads TGTGCCAGCAGCTTACAGGGGGCGCCGTACGAGCAGTACTTC. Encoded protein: CASSLQGAPYEQYF.

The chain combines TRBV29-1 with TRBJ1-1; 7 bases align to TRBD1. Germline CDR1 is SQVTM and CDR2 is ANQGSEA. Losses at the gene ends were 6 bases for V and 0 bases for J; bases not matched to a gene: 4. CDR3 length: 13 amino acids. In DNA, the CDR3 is TGCAGCGTCATGACAGGGATGAACACTGAAGCTTTCTTT. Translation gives CSVMTGMNTEAFF.

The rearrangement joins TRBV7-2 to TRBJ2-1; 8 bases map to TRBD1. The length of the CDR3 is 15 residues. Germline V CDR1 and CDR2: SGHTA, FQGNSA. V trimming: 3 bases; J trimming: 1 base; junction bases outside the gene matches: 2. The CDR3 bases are TGTGCCAGCAGCTTCAGGGGGCGGTCCTACAATGAGCAGTTCTTC. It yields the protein CASSFRGRSYNEQFF.

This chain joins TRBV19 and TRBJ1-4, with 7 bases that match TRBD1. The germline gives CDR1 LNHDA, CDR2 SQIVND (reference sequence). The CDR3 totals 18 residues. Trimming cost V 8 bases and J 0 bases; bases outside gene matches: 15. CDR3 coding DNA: TGTGCCAGTGGGGGGACAGCCAAGTACGGATCAACTAATGAAAAACTGTTTTTT. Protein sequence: CASGGTAKYGSTNEKLFF.